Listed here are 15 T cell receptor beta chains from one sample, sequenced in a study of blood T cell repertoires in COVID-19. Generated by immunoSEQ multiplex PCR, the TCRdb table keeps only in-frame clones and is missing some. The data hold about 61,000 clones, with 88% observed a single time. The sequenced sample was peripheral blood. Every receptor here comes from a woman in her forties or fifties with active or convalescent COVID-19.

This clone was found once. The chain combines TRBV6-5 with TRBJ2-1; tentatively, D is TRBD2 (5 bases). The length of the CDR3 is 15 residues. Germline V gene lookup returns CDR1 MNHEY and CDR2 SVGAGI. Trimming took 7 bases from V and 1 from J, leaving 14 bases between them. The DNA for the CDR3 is TGTGCCAGCACCCTAGCTCTCTGGTCCTACAATGAGCAGTTCTTC. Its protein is CASTLALWSYNEQFF.

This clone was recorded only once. The CDR3 bases are TGTGCCAGCAGTGAAGCTAACGAGCAGTACTTC. Encoded protein: CASSEANEQYF. The chain recombines TRBV2 with TRBJ2-7; unclear D gene. The CDR3 is 11 residues long. Germline values: CDR1 SNHLY, CDR2 FYNNEI. Trimming stripped 0 bases from V and 5 bases from J, with 2 bases between.

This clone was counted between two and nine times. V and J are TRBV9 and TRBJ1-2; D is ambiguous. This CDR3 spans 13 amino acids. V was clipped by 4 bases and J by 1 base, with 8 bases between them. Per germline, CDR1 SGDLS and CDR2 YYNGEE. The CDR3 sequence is CASSPPNNYGYTF. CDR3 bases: TGTGCCAGCAGCCCCCCAAATAACTATGGCTACACCTTC.

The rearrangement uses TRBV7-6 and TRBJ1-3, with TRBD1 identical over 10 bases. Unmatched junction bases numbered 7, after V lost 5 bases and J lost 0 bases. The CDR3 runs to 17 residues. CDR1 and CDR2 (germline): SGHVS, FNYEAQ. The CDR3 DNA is TGTGCCAGCAGCCCGGGGACAGGGGCTTACTCTGGAAACACCATATATTTT. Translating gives CASSPGTGAYSGNTIYF.

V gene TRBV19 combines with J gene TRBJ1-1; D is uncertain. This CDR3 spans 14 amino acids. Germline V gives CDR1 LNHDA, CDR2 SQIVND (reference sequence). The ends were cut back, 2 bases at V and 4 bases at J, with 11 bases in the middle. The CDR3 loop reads CASSIWGGSTEAFF. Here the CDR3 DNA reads TGTGCCAGTAGTATATGGGGAGGAAGCACTGAAGCTTTCTTT. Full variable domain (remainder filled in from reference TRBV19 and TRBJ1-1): DGGITQSPKYLFRKEGQNVTLSCEQNLNHDAMYWYRQDPGQGLRLIYYSQIVNDFQKGDIAEGYSVSREKKESFPLTVTSAQKNPTAFYLCASSIWGGSTEAFFGQGTRLTVV.

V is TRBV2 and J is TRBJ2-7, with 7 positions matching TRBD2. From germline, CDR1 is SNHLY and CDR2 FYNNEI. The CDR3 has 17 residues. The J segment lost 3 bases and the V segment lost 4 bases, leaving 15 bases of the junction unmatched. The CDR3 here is CASSVRASGTKSYEQYF. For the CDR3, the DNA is TGTGCCAGCAGTGTTAGGGCATCCGGGACTAAGAGCTACGAGCAGTACTTC.

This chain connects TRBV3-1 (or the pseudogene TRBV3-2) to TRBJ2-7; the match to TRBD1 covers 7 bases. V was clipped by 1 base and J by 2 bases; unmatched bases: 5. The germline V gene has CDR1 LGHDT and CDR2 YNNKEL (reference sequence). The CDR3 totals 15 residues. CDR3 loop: CASSQGGQPTYEQYF. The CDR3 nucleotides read TGTGCCAGCAGCCAAGGGGGACAGCCAACCTACGAGCAGTACTTC.

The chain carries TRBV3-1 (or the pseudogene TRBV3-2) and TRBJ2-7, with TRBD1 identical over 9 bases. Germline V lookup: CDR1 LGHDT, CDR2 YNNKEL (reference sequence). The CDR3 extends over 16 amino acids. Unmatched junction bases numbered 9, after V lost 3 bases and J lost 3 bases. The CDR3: CASSQGGTGIHYEQYF. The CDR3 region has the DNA TGTGCCAGCAGCCAGGGTGGGACAGGGATACACTACGAGCAGTACTTC.

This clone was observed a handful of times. The CDR3 DNA is TGTGCCAGCAGTATTGATGGACATAGGAACACTGAAGCTTTCTTT. This codes for CASSIDGHRNTEAFF. The rearrangement joins TRBV6-1 to TRBJ1-1; D is possibly TRBD1 (5 bases). The CDR3 is made up of 15 amino acids. The ends were cut back, 5 bases at V and 1 base at J, with 14 bases in the middle. The germline CDR1 and CDR2 sequences are MNHNS and SASEGT.

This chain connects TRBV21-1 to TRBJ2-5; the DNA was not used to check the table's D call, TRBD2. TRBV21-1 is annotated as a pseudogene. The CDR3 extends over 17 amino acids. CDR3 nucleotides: TGTGCCAGCAGCAAGACAACTAGCGGGAGTGAGCAAGAGACCCAGTACTTC. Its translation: CASSKTTSGSEQETQYF.

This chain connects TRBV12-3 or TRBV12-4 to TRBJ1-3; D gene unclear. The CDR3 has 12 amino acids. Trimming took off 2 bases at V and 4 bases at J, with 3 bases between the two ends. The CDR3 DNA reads TGTGCCAGCAGTTTACAGGGAAACACCATATATTTT. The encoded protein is CASSLQGNTIYF.

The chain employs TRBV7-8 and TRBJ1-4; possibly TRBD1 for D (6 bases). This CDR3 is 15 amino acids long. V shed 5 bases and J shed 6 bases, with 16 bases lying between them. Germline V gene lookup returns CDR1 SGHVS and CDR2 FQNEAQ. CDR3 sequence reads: CASSPTTGFDEKLFF. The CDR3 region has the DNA TGTGCCAGCAGCCCCACTACAGGGTTCGATGAAAAACTGTTTTTT.

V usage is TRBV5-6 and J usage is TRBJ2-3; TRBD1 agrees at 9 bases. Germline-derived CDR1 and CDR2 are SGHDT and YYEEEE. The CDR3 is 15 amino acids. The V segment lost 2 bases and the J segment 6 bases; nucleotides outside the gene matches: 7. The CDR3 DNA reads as TGTGCCAGCAGCTTCGGTACAGGGGGCTGGGATACGCAGTATTTT. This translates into CASSFGTGGWDTQYF.

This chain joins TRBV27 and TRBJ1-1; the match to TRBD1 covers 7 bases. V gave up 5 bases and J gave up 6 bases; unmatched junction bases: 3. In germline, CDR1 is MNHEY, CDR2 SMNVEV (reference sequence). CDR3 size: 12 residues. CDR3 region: CASSPRGSEAFF. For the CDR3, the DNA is TGTGCCAGCAGTCCCAGGGGGTCTGAAGCTTTCTTT.

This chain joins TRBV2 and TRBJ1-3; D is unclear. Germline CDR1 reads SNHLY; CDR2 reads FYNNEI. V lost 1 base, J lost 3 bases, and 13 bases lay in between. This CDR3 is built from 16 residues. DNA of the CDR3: TGTGCCAGCAGTGAAGTCGGGTCCCTTGGTGGAAACACCATATATTTT. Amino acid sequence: CASSEVGSLGGNTIYF.